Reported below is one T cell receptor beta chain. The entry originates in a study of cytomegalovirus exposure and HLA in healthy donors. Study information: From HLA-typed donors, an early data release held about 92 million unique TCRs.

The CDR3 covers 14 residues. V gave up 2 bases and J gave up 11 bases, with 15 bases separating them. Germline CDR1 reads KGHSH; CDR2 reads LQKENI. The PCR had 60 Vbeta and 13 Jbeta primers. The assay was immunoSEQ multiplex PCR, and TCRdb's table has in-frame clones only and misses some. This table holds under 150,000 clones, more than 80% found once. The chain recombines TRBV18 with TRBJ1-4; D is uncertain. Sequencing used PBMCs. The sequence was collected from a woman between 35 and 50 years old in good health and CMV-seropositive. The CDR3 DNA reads TGTGCCAGCTCACCAGCAAAGGGAGATAGTAAACTGTTTTTT. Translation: CASSPAKGDSKLFF. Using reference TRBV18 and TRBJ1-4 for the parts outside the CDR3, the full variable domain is NAGVMQNPRHLVRRRGQEARLRCSPMKGHSHVYWYRQLPEEGLKFMVYLQKENIIDESGMPKERFSAEFPKEGPSILRIQQVVRGDSAAYFCASSPAKGDSKLFFGSGTQLSVL.